One and the same sample provided the 12 T cell receptor beta chains below, sequenced in a study of human T cells and chemical hapten exposure. Time point of the sample: patch test 2, 6 weeks after DPC sensitization. Treatment denoted: therapeutic diphenylcyclopropenone sensitization with weekly scalp DPC. TCRdb used MiXCR to reprocess the RACE reads, holding one entry per CDR3 protein. The sample includes 80,000 to 95,000 distinct CDR3 sequences, more than 9.5% of them seen just once. The sequencing here drew on whole blood, taken in connection with sensitization to the hapten diphenylcyclopropenone (DPC). The receptor set was obtained from a middle-aged man with alopecia areata. Some clones in this sample may be carry-over from other donors' samples.

The J gene is TRBJ1-1, the V gene TRBV3-1; 8 nucleotides match TRBD1. The CDR3 loop spans 15 amino acids. Unmatched junction bases numbered 4, after V lost 2 bases and J lost 2 bases. Looked up from germline, CDR1 is LGHDT and CDR2 is YNNKEL (reference sequence). The CDR3 spells CASSQLDRDNTEAFF. The CDR3 DNA follows: TGTGCCAGCAGCCAACTGGACAGGGATAACACTGAAGCTTTCTTT. The whole variable domain, remainder taken from reference TRBV3-1 and TRBJ1-1, is DTAVSQTPKYLVTQMGNDKSIKCEQNLGHDTMYWYKQDSKKFLKIMFSYNNKELIINETVPNRFSPKSPDKAHLNLHINSLELGDSAVYFCASSQLDRDNTEAFFGQGTRLTVV.

V gene TRBV19 combines with J gene TRBJ1-5; D is ambiguous. Looked up from germline, CDR1 is LNHDA and CDR2 is SQIVND (reference sequence). This CDR3 has 15 residues. Trimming took off 4 bases at V and 1 base at J, with 11 bases between the two ends. The CDR3 sequence is CASSTKTRSNQPQHF. CDR3 bases: TGTGCCAGTAGTACGAAAACACGGAGCAATCAGCCCCAGCATTTT.

Notes on this clonotype: The junction differs from germline at one of its ends, possibly a read error. The genes are TRBV7-7 and TRBJ2-2, with 9 bases identical to TRBD2. Germline V gene data show CDR1 as SSHAT and CDR2 as FNYEAQ (reference sequence). The CDR3 loop spans 16 amino acids. Here the CDR3 reads CASSPYLAGLAGELFF. CDR3 coding DNA: TGTGCTAGCAGCCCATACCTAGCGGGACTGGCCGGGGAGCTGTTTTTT.

This chain joins TRBV20-1 and TRBJ2-3; TRBD2 agrees at 11 bases. The J segment lost 3 bases and the V segment lost 1 base, leaving 6 bases of the junction unmatched. Germline V gene lookup returns CDR1 DFQATT and CDR2 SNEGSKA (reference sequence). The CDR3 length is 16 residues. CDR3 sequence: CSARVRLAGITDTQYF. CDR3 DNA: TGCAGTGCTAGAGTGAGACTAGCGGGAATTACAGATACGCAGTATTTT.

V is TRBV12-5 and J is TRBJ2-1; possible D gene TRBD2, 5 bases. The CDR3 has 16 residues. In germline, CDR1 is LGHNT, CDR2 FRNRAP. V gave up 0 bases and J gave up 8 bases, with 17 bases separating them. Here the CDR3 DNA reads TGTGCTAGTGGTTTGGTAACGGCTCCCGCGGGCGATGAGCAGTTCTTC. Residues: CASGLVTAPAGDEQFF.

This clonotype was recorded only once. The chain uses TRBV7-3 and TRBJ2-7; 13 nucleotides align to TRBD2. Losses at the gene ends were 5 bases for V and 5 bases for J; bases not matched to a gene: 3. This CDR3 has 14 residues. Germline-derived CDR1 and CDR2 are SGHTA and FQGTGA. The CDR3 region has the DNA TGTGCCAGCAGCCACGGGACTAGCGGGAACGAGCAGTACTTC. Encoded protein: CASSHGTSGNEQYF.

This clonotype was observed a handful of times. In nucleotides, the CDR3 is TGTGCCAGCAATTCGGCAGGGGGCGACTACGAGCAGTACGTC. Translation gives CASNSAGGDYEQYV. The genes are TRBV6-2 or TRBV6-3 and TRBJ2-7; 8 nucleotides align to TRBD1. This CDR3 is 14 amino acids long. From germline, CDR1 is MNHEY and CDR2 SVGEGT. V shed 7 bases, J shed 3 bases, and the junction held 8 bases outside the gene matches.

This clonotype occurred a few times. The V call is TRBV12-3 or TRBV12-4, the J call TRBJ1-2; no definite D call. Trimming stripped 6 bases from V and 4 bases from J, with 9 bases between. CDR3 length: 12 residues. CDR3 DNA sequence: TGTGCCAGCAGGCAACCCCCCTATGGCTACACCTTC. Translated, it gives CASRQPPYGYTF.

The rearrangement joins TRBV11-3 to TRBJ1-1, with a tentative D call TRBD1 (5 bases). The CDR3 has 14 amino acids. CDR1 is SGHNT, CDR2 YENEEA, per germline. V lost 4 bases, J lost 6 bases, and 15 bases lay in between. CDR3 region: CASSYAPGRPEAFF. CDR3 DNA: TGTGCCAGCAGCTATGCTCCGGGGCGCCCTGAAGCTTTCTTT.

The V gene is TRBV6-1, the J gene TRBJ2-1; D possibly matches TRBD1 or TRBD2 (5 bases each). Germline V gene sequence: CDR1 MNHNS, CDR2 SASEGT. V lost 3 bases and J 5 bases, leaving 11 bases between the germline ends. The CDR3 has 14 amino acids. The DNA for the CDR3 is TGTGCCAGCAGTGACCGGGACGGACACAATGAGCAGTTCTTC. This codes for CASSDRDGHNEQFF.

There are a few counts of this clonotype. The rearrangement uses TRBV14 and TRBJ1-1, with D unresolved. V gave up 4 bases and J gave up 1 base, with 13 bases separating them. CDR1 is SGHDN, CDR2 FVKESK, per germline. The CDR3 length is 15 residues. CDR3 amino acids: CASSPLGLPNTEAFF. CDR3 sequence (DNA): TGTGCCAGCAGCCCCCTGGGTCTGCCGAACACTGAAGCTTTCTTT. Based on the CDR3 plus reference TRBV14 and TRBJ1-1, the full variable domain is EAGVTQFPSHSVIEKGQTVTLRCDPISGHDNLYWYRRVMGKEIKFLLHFVKESKQDESGMPNNRFLAERTGGTYSTLKVQPAELEDSGVYFCASSPLGLPNTEAFFGQGTRLTVV.

This clonotype was seen repeatedly, ten times or more. The chain carries TRBV7-9 and TRBJ2-1, with 10 bases identical to TRBD2. The CDR3 loop spans 14 amino acids. V shed 3 bases and J 8 bases; nucleotides not matched to a gene: 4. Germline V gives CDR1 SEHNR, CDR2 FQNEAQ (reference sequence). DNA of the CDR3: TGTGCCAGCAGCTTTAGCGGGAGGTCCCATGAGCAGTTCTTC. This sequence encodes CASSFSGRSHEQFF.